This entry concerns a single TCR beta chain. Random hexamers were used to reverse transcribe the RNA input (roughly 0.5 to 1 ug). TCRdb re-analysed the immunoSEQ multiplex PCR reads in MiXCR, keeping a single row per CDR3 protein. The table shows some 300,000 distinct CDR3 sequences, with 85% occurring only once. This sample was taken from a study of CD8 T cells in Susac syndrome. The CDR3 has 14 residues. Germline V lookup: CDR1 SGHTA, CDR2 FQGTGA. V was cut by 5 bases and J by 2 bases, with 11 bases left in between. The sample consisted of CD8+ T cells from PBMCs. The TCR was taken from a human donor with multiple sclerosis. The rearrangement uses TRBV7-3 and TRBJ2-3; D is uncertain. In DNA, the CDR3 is TGTGCCAGCAGCCGAGAAGGATACACAGATACGCAGTATTTT. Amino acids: CASSREGYTDTQYF. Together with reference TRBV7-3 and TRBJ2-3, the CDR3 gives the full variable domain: GAGVSQTPSNKVTEKGKYVELRCDPISGHTALYWYRQSLGQGPEFLIYFQGTGAADDSGLPNDRFFAVRPEGSVSTLKIQRTERGDSAVYLCASSREGYTDTQYFGPGTRLTVL.